This passage covers 24 T cell receptor beta chains from one sample sequenced in a study of OX40 agonist ivuxolimab in advanced cancers. Generated by immunoSEQ multiplex PCR, the TCRdb table keeps only in-frame clones and is missing some. The sample carries roughly 68,000 clones, 65% to 90% recorded once. The sample consisted of CD4+ or CD8+ T cells sorted from blood, taken in a trial of the OX40 agonist ivuxolimab. These receptor sequences come from an adult with an advanced solid tumor such as melanoma, head and neck, liver or kidney cancer.

The chain uses TRBV28 and TRBJ1-2; D remains ambiguous. This CDR3 region has 15 residues. The ends were cut back, 2 bases at V and 2 bases at J, with 12 bases in the middle. Per germline, CDR1 MDHEN and CDR2 SYDVKM. CDR3 sequence reads: CASSLLPLTNYGYTF. In nucleotides, the CDR3 is TGTGCCAGCAGTTTACTGCCACTCACAAACTATGGCTACACCTTC.

This chain joins TRBV19 and TRBJ1-5; TRBD1 might be the D (6 bases). The CDR3 length is 16 residues. V shed 6 bases and J shed 1 base, with 16 bases lying between them. Germline V gives CDR1 LNHDA, CDR2 SQIVND (reference sequence). The CDR3 nucleotides read TGTGCCAGTAGGGTACAGGGTTTCGAGAGCAATCAGCCCCAGCATTTT. It translates to CASRVQGFESNQPQHF.

This chain joins TRBV6-1 and TRBJ1-1, with D possibly TRBD1 on 5 matching bases. The germline CDR1 and CDR2 sequences are MNHNS and SASEGT. This CDR3 spans 15 amino acids. Trimming took off 1 base at V and 0 bases at J, with 9 bases between the two ends. The DNA for the CDR3 is TGTGCCAGCAGTGAAGGTGTAGGGGTGAACACTGAAGCTTTCTTT. Its translation is CASSEGVGVNTEAFF.

The chain has TRBV5-1 and TRBJ2-1, with TRBD1 matching 9 bases. Germline V gene data show CDR1 as SGHRS and CDR2 as YFSETQ. Trimming cost V 4 bases and J 8 bases; bases outside gene matches: 7. This CDR3 comprises 14 residues. In nucleotides, the CDR3 is TGCGCCAGCAGCGGGGGGACAGGGTTCGATGAGCAGTTCTTC. Its protein is CASSGGTGFDEQFF. Full variable domain (rest looked up from reference TRBV5-1 and TRBJ2-1): KAGVTQTPRYLIKTRGQQVTLSCSPISGHRSVSWYQQTPGQGLQFLFEYFSETQRNKGNFPGRFSGRQFSNSRSEMNVSTLELGDSALYLCASSGGTGFDEQFFGPGTRLTVL.

The chain couples TRBV7-9 to TRBJ2-7; weak D call: TRBD2 (5 bases). The CDR3 covers 14 residues. V was cut by 1 base and J by 3 bases, with 10 bases left in between. Germline V CDR1 and CDR2: SEHNR, FQNEAQ (reference sequence). CDR3 sequence (DNA): TGTGCCAGCAGCTTAGAGGCGGGTGGCTACGAGCAGTACTTC. Translating gives CASSLEAGGYEQYF.

The V gene is TRBV29-1, the J gene TRBJ2-1; maybe TRBD1 (6 bases). Deletions cut 4 bases from V and 6 bases from J, with 19 bases between. The CDR3 has 15 residues. CDR1 and CDR2 from the germline V gene are SQVTM and ANQGSEA. This CDR3 reads CSVALLAGVLNEQFF. CDR3 DNA sequence: TGCAGCGTTGCCTTGCTAGCAGGGGTCCTCAATGAGCAGTTCTTC.

CDR3 residues: CASSQDGLYGYTF. DNA of the CDR3: TGTGCCAGCAGCCAAGACGGGCTCTATGGCTACACCTTC. The chain recombines TRBV7-9 with TRBJ1-2; D is undetermined. The germline V and J ends were trimmed by 5 bases and 4 bases, with 11 bases remaining between them. The length of the CDR3 is 13 residues. Germline V lookup: CDR1 SEHNR, CDR2 FQNEAQ (reference sequence).

The chain combines TRBV7-2 with TRBJ1-1; no clear D. Trimming took 0 bases from V and 7 from J, leaving 9 bases between them. This CDR3 spans 13 amino acids. Germline V CDR1 and CDR2: SGHTA, FQGNSA. In DNA, the CDR3 is TGTGCCAGCAGCTTAGCGCCCAACTATGAAGCTTTCTTT. Translated, it gives CASSLAPNYEAFF.

The chain uses TRBV5-8 and TRBJ2-3; 9 bases are shared with TRBD1. Germline CDR1 SGHTS, CDR2 YDEGEE. CDR3 length: 15 residues. The J segment lost 6 bases and the V segment lost 4 bases, leaving 9 bases of the junction unmatched. The CDR3 region is CASSARGQGWDTQYF. Here the CDR3 DNA reads TGTGCCAGCAGCGCCCGAGGACAGGGGTGGGATACGCAGTATTTT.

This chain connects TRBV2 to TRBJ1-2, with D unresolved. Germline loops: CDR1 SNHLY, CDR2 FYNNEI. The CDR3 extends over 11 amino acids. Trimming took 8 bases from V and 2 from J, leaving 6 bases between them. The CDR3 nucleotides read TGTGCCAGCGCACCCAACTATGGCTACACCTTC. This translates into CASAPNYGYTF.

The chain is built from TRBV30 and TRBJ2-5, with TRBD1 matching 8 bases. The germline gives CDR1 GTSNPN, CDR2 SVGIG (reference sequence). This CDR3 comprises 12 residues. V was pared by 5 bases and J by 4 bases, with 3 bases of the junction left unmatched. This CDR3 reads CAWGTGGETQYF. The CDR3 DNA is TGTGCCTGGGGGACAGGCGGAGAGACCCAGTACTTC.

The chain carries TRBV19 and TRBJ2-5; D could derive from TRBD1 or TRBD2 (6 bases each). Germline CDR1 reads LNHDA; CDR2 reads SQIVND (reference sequence). V dropped 1 base and J dropped 10 bases, with 19 bases sitting between them. The CDR3 sequence is 15 residues long. CDR3 in DNA: TGTGCCAGTAGTATAGTTTCAGTGGGGGGCGAAGGCCAGTACTTC. Translation: CASSIVSVGGEGQYF.

The J gene is TRBJ2-7, the V gene TRBV19, with a possible D match to TRBD1 (5 bases). The V gene's germline CDR1 is LNHDA and CDR2 SQIVND (reference sequence). V lost 2 bases and J 2 bases, leaving 10 bases between the germline ends. The CDR3 length is 14 residues. CDR3 coding DNA: TGTGCCAGTAGTATAAAGGGGTCAGCCTACGAGCAGTACTTC. The encoded protein is CASSIKGSAYEQYF.

This rearrangement joins TRBV6-1 to TRBJ1-1, with 9 bases fitting TRBD1. The V and J ends lost 1 base and 5 bases, in that order; junction bases with no gene match: 14. Germline V CDR1 and CDR2: MNHNS, SASEGT. The CDR3 runs to 18 residues. The chain's CDR3 is CASSEGAGTGTRGTEAFF. In DNA form, the CDR3 reads TGTGCCAGCAGTGAAGGGGCGGGGACAGGGACCAGGGGGACTGAAGCTTTCTTT.

This sequence joins TRBV6-4 and TRBJ2-3, with 8 bases that match TRBD2. The CDR3 is 15 residues long. The germline V gene has CDR1 MRHNA and CDR2 SNTAGT. V shed 4 bases, J shed 2 bases, and the junction held 5 bases outside the gene matches. The CDR3 coding sequence is TGTGCCAGCAGTGTAGCGGGGACCGTCACAGATACGCAGTATTTT. Translating gives CASSVAGTVTDTQYF.

The chain joins TRBV4-1 to TRBJ2-1; 11 positions agree with TRBD2. CDR3 length: 18 amino acids. The trim removed 4 bases at V and 5 bases at J, leaving 13 bases unmatched. The germline V gene has CDR1 MGHRA and CDR2 YSYEKL. The CDR3 reads CASSRDISGGGINNEQFF. The CDR3 bases are TGCGCCAGCAGCCGCGACATTAGCGGGGGGGGGATTAACAATGAGCAGTTCTTC.

The chain has TRBV2 and TRBJ2-3; TRBD2 matches at 9 bases. Germline CDR1 is SNHLY and CDR2 is FYNNEI. Trimming removed 7 bases from V and 1 base from J; junction bases left unmatched: 3. CDR3 length: 14 residues. The CDR3 nucleotides are TGTGCCAGCACAGCTAGCGGGGGCACAGATACGCAGTATTTT. Encoded protein: CASTASGGTDTQYF.

In its sample, this clone was seen once. The chain is built from TRBV28 and TRBJ1-1; TRBD1 aligns across 7 bases. The trim removed 8 bases at V and 1 base at J, leaving 7 bases unmatched. The CDR3 loop spans 14 amino acids. CDR1 is MDHEN and CDR2 is SYDVKM in the germline V gene. The CDR3 region is CASARTGPNTEAFF. The CDR3 DNA reads TGTGCCAGCGCCCGGACAGGACCGAACACTGAAGCTTTCTTT.

This clone was recorded a few times. The J gene is TRBJ1-6, the V gene TRBV10-3, with no clear D. Trimming shortened V by 8 bases and J by 5 bases, and 13 bases separated the two germline ends. Germline CDR1 is ENHRY and CDR2 is SYGVKD. CDR3 length: 14 amino acids. The CDR3 protein is CAIASFGDNSPLHF. The CDR3 coding sequence is TGTGCCATCGCATCCTTTGGCGATAATTCACCCCTCCACTTT.

The chain is built from TRBV5-1 and TRBJ1-1; D perhaps matches TRBD1 (6 bases). The CDR3 extends over 15 amino acids. V gave up 0 bases and J gave up 3 bases, with 12 bases separating them. Germline CDR1 and CDR2: SGHRS and YFSETQ. The CDR3 sequence is CASSLVGGRDTEAFF. DNA of the CDR3: TGCGCCAGCAGCTTGGTAGGGGGGAGGGACACTGAAGCTTTCTTT.

The chain combines TRBV9 with TRBJ2-7; D is undetermined. The CDR3 extends over 13 amino acids. From germline, CDR1 is SGDLS and CDR2 YYNGEE. V was pared by 0 bases and J by 2 bases, with 6 bases between. CDR3 nucleotide sequence: TGTGCCAGCAGCGTAGACCAGCCCTACGAGCAGTACTTC. This translates into CASSVDQPYEQYF.

CDR3 residues: CSASHQDTQYF. CDR3 coding DNA: TGCAGTGCGTCACATCAGGATACGCAGTATTTT. The rearrangement links TRBV20-1 to TRBJ2-3, with D unclear. Looked up from germline, CDR1 is DFQATT and CDR2 is SNEGSKA (reference sequence). The CDR3 runs to 11 residues. Trimming stripped 6 bases from V and 6 bases from J, with 10 bases between.

The chain uses TRBV7-2 and TRBJ1-1; 9 bases match TRBD1. Germline V CDR1 and CDR2: SGHTA, FQGNSA. V shed 5 bases, J shed 9 bases, and the junction held 7 bases outside the gene matches. This CDR3 has 13 amino acids. The CDR3 spells CASSARDRDQAFF. The CDR3 nucleotides are TGTGCCAGCAGCGCCCGGGACAGGGACCAAGCTTTCTTT.

A remark on this clone: One junction end does not reproduce the germline sequence, and a read error may be involved. CDR3 sequence (DNA): TGTGCCAGCAGCCCTGCGGGGGGACAGGGTGGCCACACCTTC. The encoded protein is CASSPAGGQGGHTF. The chain uses TRBV11-2 and TRBJ1-2; 9 nucleotides align to TRBD1. The CDR3 is 14 amino acids. Germline V CDR1 and CDR2: SGHAT, FQNNGV.